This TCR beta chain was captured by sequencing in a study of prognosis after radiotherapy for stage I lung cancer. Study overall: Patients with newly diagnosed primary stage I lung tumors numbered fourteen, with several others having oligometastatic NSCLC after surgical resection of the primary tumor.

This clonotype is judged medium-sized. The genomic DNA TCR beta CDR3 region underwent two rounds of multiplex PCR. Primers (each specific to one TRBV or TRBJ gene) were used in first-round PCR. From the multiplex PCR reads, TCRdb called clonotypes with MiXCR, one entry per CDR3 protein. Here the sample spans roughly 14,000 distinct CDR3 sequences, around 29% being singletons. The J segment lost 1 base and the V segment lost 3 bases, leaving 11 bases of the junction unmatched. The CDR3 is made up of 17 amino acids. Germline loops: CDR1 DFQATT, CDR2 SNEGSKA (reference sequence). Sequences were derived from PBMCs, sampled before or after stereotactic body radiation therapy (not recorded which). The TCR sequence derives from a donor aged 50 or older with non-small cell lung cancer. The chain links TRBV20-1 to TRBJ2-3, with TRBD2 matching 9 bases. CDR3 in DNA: TGCAGTGCTAGTGAAATTGCGACTAGCGGAGGCACAGATACGCAGTATTTT. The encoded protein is CSASEIATSGGTDTQYF.